This T cell receptor (beta chain) was obtained from a study of blood T cell repertoires in COVID-19. On the study more broadly: T cells, B-cell-depleted T cells, or PBMCs provided the cDNA or gDNA that served as material.

Enrolled through a virtual design, the participants were between roughly 18 and 100 years of age and came from 24 US areas. Up to 2 weeks before entering the study, exposed participants had met a COVID-19 case. Only in-frame clones appear in the TCRdb table, and some are missing; sequencing was by immunoSEQ multiplex PCR. The data hold 150,000 or so clones, with roughly 87% observed a single time. This CDR3 is built from 12 residues. The J segment lost 10 bases and the V segment lost 2 bases, leaving 4 bases of the junction unmatched. Germline-derived CDR1 and CDR2 are LGHNT and FRNRAP. Sequencing was done on a sample of PBMCs or T cells enriched from blood (not recorded which). The chain carries TRBV12-5 and TRBJ2-5, with TRBD1 matching 7 bases. The TCR was taken from a middle-aged woman who had been exposed to COVID-19. The CDR3 sequence is CASGLSTGVQYF. The DNA for the CDR3 is TGTGCTAGTGGTTTGTCTACAGGGGTCCAGTACTTC. Based on the CDR3 plus reference TRBV12-5 and TRBJ2-5, the full variable domain is DARVTQTPRHKVTEMGQEVTMRCQPILGHNTVFWYRQTMMQGLELLAYFRNRAPLDDSGMPKDRFSAEMPDATLATLKIQPSEPRDSAVYFCASGLSTGVQYFGPGTRLLVL.